The sample holds a few counts of the clone carrying this T cell receptor (beta chain). Stated treatment: oral pan-JAK inhibitor, 5-10 mg twice daily. The entry originates in a study of CD8+ T cells in alopecia areata. Following extraction, RNA underwent reverse transcription to cDNA, which served as the sequencing template. Assay used: immunoSEQ multiplex PCR; TCRdb lists only in-frame clones, some missing. The table shows fewer than 200,000 clones, with approximately 62% occurring only once. This receptor was taken from a human donor with alopecia areata. This specimen consisted of CD4+ T cells sorted from blood, obtained at week 24, from a patient treated with tofacitinib.

The CDR3 DNA sequence: TGTGCCAGCCGGGGGACAGGGGTCTACTACGAGCAGTACTTC. Its protein product is CASRGTGVYYEQYF. This sequence joins TRBV25-1 and TRBJ2-7; 10 nucleotides line up with TRBD1. CDR1 MGHDK and CDR2 SYGVNS come from the germline V gene. The CDR3 extends over 14 amino acids. Trimming took 8 bases from V and 3 from J; bases not matched to a gene: 7.